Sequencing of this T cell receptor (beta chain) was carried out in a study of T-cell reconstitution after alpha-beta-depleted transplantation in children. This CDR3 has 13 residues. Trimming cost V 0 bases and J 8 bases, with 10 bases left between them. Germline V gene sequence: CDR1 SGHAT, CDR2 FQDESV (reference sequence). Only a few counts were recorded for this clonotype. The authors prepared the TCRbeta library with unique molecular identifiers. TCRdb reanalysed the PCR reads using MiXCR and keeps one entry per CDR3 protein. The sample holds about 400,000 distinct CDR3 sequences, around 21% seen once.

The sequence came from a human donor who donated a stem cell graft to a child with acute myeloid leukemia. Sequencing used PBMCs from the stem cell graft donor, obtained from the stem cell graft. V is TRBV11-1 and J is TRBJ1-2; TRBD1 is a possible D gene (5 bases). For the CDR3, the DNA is TGTGCCAGCAGCTTAGCGGGGGAAGACGGCTACACCTTC. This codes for CASSLAGEDGYTF.